This T cell receptor (beta chain) stems from a study of cytotoxic CD8 clonotypes in ibrutinib-treated CLL. Notes on the study in general: Exceeding age-matched healthy donors, baseline clonality also tracked the counts of circulating CD8+ T cells.

The CDR3 extends over 13 amino acids. V trimming: 10 bases; J trimming: 5 bases; junction bases outside the gene matches: 8. Germline loops: CDR1 MDHEN, CDR2 SYDVKM. Measured with immunoSEQ multiplex PCR; TCRdb has only the in-frame clones, and not every one. The table lists under 50,000 clones, roughly two thirds of them singletons. A remark on this clone: Its antigen is currently unknown.

Cryopreserved PBMCs yielded about 2 micrograms of genomic DNA for TCR beta libraries. The TCR sequence derives from a human donor with chronic lymphocytic leukemia. The chain has TRBV28 and TRBJ2-1; 7 nucleotides align to TRBD2. Sequenced here: PBMCs, sampled at disease progression, from a patient treated with ibrutinib. The CDR3 nucleotides read TGTGCCATCCGGCGGGGGAGTAACAATGAGCAGTTCTTC. Protein product: CAIRRGSNNEQFF.